This is a list of T cell receptor beta chains from one sample in a study of T cells after yellow fever vaccination. TCRdb recomputed calls from the 5' RACE reads with MiXCR, one row per CDR3 protein. The sample records a few hundred thousand distinct CDR3 sequences, over 4.5% being singletons. The input for sequencing was CD4+ T cells sorted from PBMCs, taken on the day of the yellow fever booster vaccination. Receptor source: a young man who received the YFV17D yellow fever vaccine. CDR3s include the opening cysteine and the closing phenylalanine or tryptophan. The D gene is left open where the match is weak. Some rows have no size entry. The others give once, few or many, or a class for an expanded clone.

>.|TRBV19|TRBJ2-6|few
CASSILDSSGANVLTF
TGTGCCAGTAGTATCCTGGACAGCTCTGGGGCCAACGTCCTGACTTTC
>.|TRBV19|TRBJ1-1|many
CASRDGAEDEAFF
TGTGCCAGTAGGGACGGGGCGGAGGATGAAGCTTTCTTT
>.|TRBV6-1|TRBJ2-3|few
CASSEMRRGTDTQYF
TGTGCCAGCAGTGAAATGCGTAGGGGCACAGATACGCAGTATTTT
>.|TRBV18|TRBJ1-5|.
CASSARDRQPQHF
TGTGCCAGCTCAGCGAGGGATCGGCAGCCCCAGCATTTT
>TRBD1|TRBV15|TRBJ2-1|few
CATSKTLRQGAYNEQFF
TGTGCCACCAGCAAAACCCTTCGACAGGGAGCCTACAATGAGCAGTTCTTC
>.|TRBV29-1|TRBJ1-2|.
CSVERGSGTYGYTF
TGCAGCGTTGAAAGAGGGTCAGGAACCTATGGCTACACCTTC
>.|TRBV23-1|TRBJ1-1|.
CALASLYTEAFF
TGCGCCCTAGCGTCTCTATACACTGAAGCTTTCTTT
>.|TRBV12-3/TRBV12-4|TRBJ1-2|many
CASSLDGGFGYTF
TGTGCCAGCAGTTTAGACGGAGGATTTGGCTACACCTTC
>.|TRBV19|TRBJ2-5|.
CASSIMDSAETQYF
TGTGCCAGTAGTATCATGGACAGCGCCGAGACCCAGTACTTC
>.|TRBV11-2|TRBJ2-2|many
CASSLAGTTTGELFF
TGTGCCAGCAGCTTAGCCGGGACCACAACCGGGGAGCTGTTTTTT
>.|TRBV16|TRBJ2-1|few
CASSQRGGAHNEQFF
TGTGCCAGCAGCCAACGCGGGGGCGCGCACAATGAGCAGTTCTTC
>.|TRBV2|TRBJ2-5|.
CASSKPGLPQETQYF
TGTGCCAGCAGCAAACCGGGACTCCCTCAGGAGACCCAGTACTTC
>TRBD1|TRBV7-8|TRBJ1-5|.
CASSLMTGHSNQPQHF
TGTGCCAGCAGCTTAATGACAGGGCATAGCAATCAGCCCCAGCATTTT
>.|TRBV3-1|TRBJ2-3|.
CASSQGVSDRTDTQYF
TGTGCCAGCAGCCAAGGGGTTAGCGATCGCACAGATACGCAGTATTTT
>TRBD1|TRBV7-9|TRBJ1-2|.
CASSWGQIYGYTF
TGTGCCAGCAGCTGGGGACAGATCTATGGCTACACCTTC
>.|TRBV3-1|TRBJ1-2|few
CASSQDGPGYGYTF
TGTGCCAGCAGCCAAGACGGCCCGGGTTATGGCTACACCTTC